A single sample gave rise to the 6 T cell receptor beta chains below, sequenced in a study of blood T cells in healthy people across ages. Primed by a sample-barcoded 5' primer and a J-beta primer mix, a second PCR proceeded for 7 to 11 cycles. One entry per CDR3 protein, called by TCRdb with MiXCR from the 5' RACE reads. Of roughly 650,000 distinct CDR3 sequences in the sample, roughly 32% were seen once. The sequencing sample was made of blood. The receptor source for this set is a woman older than 75 in good health.

This clonotype was observed a handful of times. The chain recombines TRBV2 with TRBJ2-2; D is unresolved. V gave up 5 bases and J gave up 7 bases, with 5 bases separating them. The CDR3 length is 11 residues. Germline V gene sequence: CDR1 SNHLY, CDR2 FYNNEI. CDR3 residues: CASSMGGELFF. DNA for the CDR3: TGTGCCAGCAGTATGGGCGGGGAGCTGTTTTTT.

This clonotype has at least ten counts. V is TRBV5-1 and J is TRBJ2-7; D possibly uses TRBD1 or TRBD2 (5 bases each). The CDR3 sequence is 14 residues long. In germline, CDR1 is SGHRS, CDR2 YFSETQ. V shed 5 bases and J shed 5 bases, with 17 bases lying between them. The CDR3 loop is CASRGEPGNHEQYF. In DNA form, the CDR3 reads TGCGCCAGCAGGGGGGAGCCGGGGAACCACGAGCAGTACTTC. The variable domain in full, with the rest retrieved from reference TRBV5-1 and TRBJ2-7, is KAGVTQTPRYLIKTRGQQVTLSCSPISGHRSVSWYQQTPGQGLQFLFEYFSETQRNKGNFPGRFSGRQFSNSRSEMNVSTLELGDSALYLCASRGEPGNHEQYFGPGTRLTVT.

The chain carries TRBV25-1 and TRBJ1-5, with 7 bases aligning to TRBD1. Per germline, CDR1 MGHDK and CDR2 SYGVNS. The CDR3 runs to 15 residues. Germline trimming cut 3 bases from V and 9 bases from J; bases unmatched to any gene: 11. CDR3 region: CASSETGIFRGPQHF. CDR3 coding DNA: TGTGCCAGCAGTGAGACAGGGATCTTCCGGGGGCCCCAGCATTTT.

The chain carries TRBV30 and TRBJ2-1, with 14 nucleotides matching TRBD2. The CDR3 is 20 residues long. Trimming at V came to 2 bases and at J to 0 bases, leaving 12 bases not matched to a gene. Germline lookup yields CDR1 GTSNPN and CDR2 SVGIG (reference sequence). CDR3 sequence (DNA): TGTGCCTGGAGTCCCTTCGGACTAGCGGGGGGCCTCAGCTCCTACAATGAGCAGTTCTTC. Protein: CAWSPFGLAGGLSSYNEQFF.

This clonotype was recorded at least ten times. The chain couples TRBV7-8 to TRBJ2-1; 8 nucleotides align to TRBD2. Germline loops: CDR1 SGHVS, CDR2 FQNEAQ. With V trimmed by 4 bases and J by 4 bases, 6 bases remained unmatched. This CDR3 contains 15 residues. This CDR3 reads CASSSRGAQYNEQFF. The CDR3, as DNA: TGTGCCAGCAGCTCGCGGGGGGCCCAATACAATGAGCAGTTCTTC.

This clonotype turned up a few times. The genes are TRBV5-1 and TRBJ1-5; tentatively, D is TRBD1 (5 bases). This CDR3 has 14 residues. The V end lost 3 bases, the J end lost 1 base, and 8 bases lay between the germline ends. Germline CDR1 and CDR2: SGHRS and YFSETQ. The CDR3 protein is CASSWDGSNQPQHF. The CDR3 coding sequence is TGCGCCAGCAGCTGGGACGGGAGCAATCAGCCCCAGCATTTT.